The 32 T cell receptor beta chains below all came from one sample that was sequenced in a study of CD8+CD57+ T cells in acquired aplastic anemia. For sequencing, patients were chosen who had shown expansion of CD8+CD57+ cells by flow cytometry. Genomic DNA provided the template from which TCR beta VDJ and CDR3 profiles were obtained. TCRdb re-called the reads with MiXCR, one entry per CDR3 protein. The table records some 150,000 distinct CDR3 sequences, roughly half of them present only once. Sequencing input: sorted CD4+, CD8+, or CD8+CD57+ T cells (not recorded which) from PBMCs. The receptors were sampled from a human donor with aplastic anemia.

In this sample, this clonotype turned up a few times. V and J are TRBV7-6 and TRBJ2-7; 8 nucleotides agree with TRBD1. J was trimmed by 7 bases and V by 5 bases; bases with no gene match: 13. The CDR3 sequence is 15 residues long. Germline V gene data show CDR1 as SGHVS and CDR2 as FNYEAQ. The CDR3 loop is CASSLGQGLGREQYF. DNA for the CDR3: TGTGCCAGCAGCCTAGGACAGGGCCTAGGGCGGGAGCAGTACTTC.

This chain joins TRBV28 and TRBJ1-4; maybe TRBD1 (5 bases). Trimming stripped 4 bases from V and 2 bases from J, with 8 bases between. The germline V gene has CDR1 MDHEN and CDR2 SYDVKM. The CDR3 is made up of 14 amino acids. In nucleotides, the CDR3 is TGTGCCAGCAGTTCGGGGCAGACTAATGAAAAACTGTTTTTT. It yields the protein CASSSGQTNEKLFF.

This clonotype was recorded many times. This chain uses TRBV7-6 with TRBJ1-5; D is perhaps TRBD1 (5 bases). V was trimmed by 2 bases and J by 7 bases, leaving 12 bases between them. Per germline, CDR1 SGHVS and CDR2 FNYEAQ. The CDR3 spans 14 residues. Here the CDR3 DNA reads TGTGCCAGCAGCTTAATAGGGGAAGGCCAGCCCCAGCATTTT. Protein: CASSLIGEGQPQHF.

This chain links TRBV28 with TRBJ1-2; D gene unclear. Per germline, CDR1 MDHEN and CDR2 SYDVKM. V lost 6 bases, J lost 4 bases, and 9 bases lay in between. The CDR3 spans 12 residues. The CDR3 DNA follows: TGTGCCAGCAGAGAAGCGTTCTATGGCTACACCTTC. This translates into CASREAFYGYTF.

The chain's CDR3 is CSVDLGSEQYF. DNA for the CDR3: TGCAGCGTTGATCTCGGCTCGGAGCAGTACTTC. The gene calls are TRBV29-1 and TRBJ2-7; D gene unclear. V was cut by 3 bases and J by 7 bases, with 10 bases left in between. This CDR3 contains 11 residues. Germline CDR1 and CDR2: SQVTM and ANQGSEA.

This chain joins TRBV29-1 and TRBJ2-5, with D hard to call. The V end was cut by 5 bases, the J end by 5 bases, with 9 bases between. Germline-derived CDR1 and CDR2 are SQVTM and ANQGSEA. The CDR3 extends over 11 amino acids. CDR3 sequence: CSVSDVETQYF. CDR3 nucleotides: TGCAGCGTTTCCGACGTCGAGACCCAGTACTTC.

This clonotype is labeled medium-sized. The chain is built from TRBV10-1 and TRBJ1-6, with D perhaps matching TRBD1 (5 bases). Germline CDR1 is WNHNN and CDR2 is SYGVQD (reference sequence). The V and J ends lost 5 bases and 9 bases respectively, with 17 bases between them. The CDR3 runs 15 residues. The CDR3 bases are TGCGCCAGCAGTCTTAGCGGCAGGGCGACTTCACCCCTCCACTTT. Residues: CASSLSGRATSPLHF.

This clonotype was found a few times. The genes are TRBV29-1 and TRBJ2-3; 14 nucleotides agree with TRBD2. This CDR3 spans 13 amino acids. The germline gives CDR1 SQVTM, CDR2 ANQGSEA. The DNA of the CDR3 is TGCAGTCGGACTAGCGGGGGGTTGGATACGCAGTATTTT. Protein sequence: CSRTSGGLDTQYF.

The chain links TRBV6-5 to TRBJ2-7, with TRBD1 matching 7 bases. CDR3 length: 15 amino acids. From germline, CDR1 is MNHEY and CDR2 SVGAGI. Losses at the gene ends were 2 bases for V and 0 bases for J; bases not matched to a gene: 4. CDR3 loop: CASSYRRGISYEQYF. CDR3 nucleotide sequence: TGTGCCAGCAGTTACCGCAGGGGGATCTCCTACGAGCAGTACTTC.

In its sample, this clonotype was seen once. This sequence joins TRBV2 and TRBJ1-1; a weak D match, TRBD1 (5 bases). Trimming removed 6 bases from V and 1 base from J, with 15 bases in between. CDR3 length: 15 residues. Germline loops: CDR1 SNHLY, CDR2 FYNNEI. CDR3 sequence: CASSVKRDGNTEAFF. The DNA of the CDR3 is TGTGCCAGCAGCGTGAAGCGGGACGGGAACACTGAAGCTTTCTTT.

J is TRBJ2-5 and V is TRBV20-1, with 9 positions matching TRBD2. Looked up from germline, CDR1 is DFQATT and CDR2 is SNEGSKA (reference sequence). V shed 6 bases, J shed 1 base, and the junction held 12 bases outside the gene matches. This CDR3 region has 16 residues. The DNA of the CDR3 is TGCAGTGCACGCGGGCGGTTTAGCGGGGGCCAAGAGACCCAGTACTTC. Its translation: CSARGRFSGGQETQYF.

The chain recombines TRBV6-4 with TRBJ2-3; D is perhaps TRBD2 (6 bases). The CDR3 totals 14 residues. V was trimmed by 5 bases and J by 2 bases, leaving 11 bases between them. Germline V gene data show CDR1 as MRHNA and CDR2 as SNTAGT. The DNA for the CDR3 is TGTGCCAGCAGTTCGGCGGGGTACACAGATACGCAGTATTTT. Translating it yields CASSSAGYTDTQYF.

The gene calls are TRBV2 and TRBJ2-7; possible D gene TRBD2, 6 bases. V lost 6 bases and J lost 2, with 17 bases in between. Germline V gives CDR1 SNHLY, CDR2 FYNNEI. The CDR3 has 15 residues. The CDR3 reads CASSIRDFGPYEQYF. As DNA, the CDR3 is TGTGCCAGCAGCATCCGGGACTTCGGACCCTACGAGCAGTACTTC.

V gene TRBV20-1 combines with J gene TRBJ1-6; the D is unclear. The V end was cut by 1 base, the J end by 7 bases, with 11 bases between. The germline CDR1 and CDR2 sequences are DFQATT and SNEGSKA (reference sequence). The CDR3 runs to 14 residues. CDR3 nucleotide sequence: TGCAGTGCTAGAGCCGAGCCACGCAATTCACCCCTCCACTTT. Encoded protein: CSARAEPRNSPLHF.

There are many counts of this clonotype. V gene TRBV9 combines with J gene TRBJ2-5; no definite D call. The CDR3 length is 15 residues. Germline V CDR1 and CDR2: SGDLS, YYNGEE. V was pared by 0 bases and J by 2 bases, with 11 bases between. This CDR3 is CASSVGVTTQETQYF. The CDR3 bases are TGTGCCAGCAGCGTAGGGGTGACAACTCAAGAGACCCAGTACTTC. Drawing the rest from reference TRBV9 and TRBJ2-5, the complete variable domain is DSGVTQTPKHLITATGQRVTLRCSPRSGDLSVYWYQQSLDQGLQFLIQYYNGEERAKGNILERFSAQQFPDLHSELNLSSLELGDSALYFCASSVGVTTQETQYFGPGTRLLVL.

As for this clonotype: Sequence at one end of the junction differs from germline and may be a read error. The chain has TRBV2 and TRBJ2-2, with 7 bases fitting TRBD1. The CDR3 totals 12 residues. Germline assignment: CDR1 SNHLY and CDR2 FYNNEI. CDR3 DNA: TGTGCCACCAGTCAGGGGGCCGGGGAGCTGTTTTTT. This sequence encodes CATSQGAGELFF.

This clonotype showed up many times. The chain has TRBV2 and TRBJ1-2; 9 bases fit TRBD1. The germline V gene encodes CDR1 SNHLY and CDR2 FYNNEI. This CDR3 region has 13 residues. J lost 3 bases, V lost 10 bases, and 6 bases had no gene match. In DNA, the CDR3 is TGTGCCACCCGGGACAGGGCGGACTATGGCTACACCTTC. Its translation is CATRDRADYGYTF.

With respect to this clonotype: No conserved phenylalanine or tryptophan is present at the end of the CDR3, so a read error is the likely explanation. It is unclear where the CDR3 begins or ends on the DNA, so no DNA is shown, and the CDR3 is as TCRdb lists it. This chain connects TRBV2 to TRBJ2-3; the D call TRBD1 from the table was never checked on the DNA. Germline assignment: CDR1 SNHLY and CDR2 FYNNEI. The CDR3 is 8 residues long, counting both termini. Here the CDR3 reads CASEGGVY.

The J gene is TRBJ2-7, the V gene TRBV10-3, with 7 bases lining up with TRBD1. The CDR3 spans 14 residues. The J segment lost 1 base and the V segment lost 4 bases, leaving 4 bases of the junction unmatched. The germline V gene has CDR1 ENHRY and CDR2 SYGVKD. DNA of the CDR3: TGTGCCATCAGTGGGGGACAGTTATCCTACGAGCAGTACTTC. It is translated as CAISGGQLSYEQYF.

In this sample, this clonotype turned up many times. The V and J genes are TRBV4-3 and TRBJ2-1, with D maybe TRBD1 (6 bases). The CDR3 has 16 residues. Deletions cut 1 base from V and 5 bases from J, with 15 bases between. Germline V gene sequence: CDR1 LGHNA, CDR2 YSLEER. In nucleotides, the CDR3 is TGCGCCAGCAGCCAAGGAGGCGAGGGGGAGAACAATGAGCAGTTCTTC. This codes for CASSQGGEGENNEQFF.

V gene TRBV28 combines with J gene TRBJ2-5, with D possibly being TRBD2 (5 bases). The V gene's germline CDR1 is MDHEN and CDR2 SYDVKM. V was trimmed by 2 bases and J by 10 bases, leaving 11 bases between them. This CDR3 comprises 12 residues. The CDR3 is CASSLPPGFQYF. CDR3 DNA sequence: TGTGCCAGCAGTTTACCACCGGGGTTCCAGTACTTC. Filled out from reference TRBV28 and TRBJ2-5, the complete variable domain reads DVKVTQSSRYLVKRTGEKVFLECVQDMDHENMFWYRQDPGLGLRLIYFSYDVKMKEKGDIPEGYSVSREKKERFSLILESASTNQTSMYLCASSLPPGFQYFGPGTRLLVL.

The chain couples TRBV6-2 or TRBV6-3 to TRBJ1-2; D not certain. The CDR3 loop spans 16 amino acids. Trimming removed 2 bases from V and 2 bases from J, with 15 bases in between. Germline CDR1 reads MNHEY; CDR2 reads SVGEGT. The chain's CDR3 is CASSYPKFGRNYGYTF. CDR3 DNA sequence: TGTGCCAGCAGTTACCCGAAATTCGGACGGAACTATGGCTACACCTTC.

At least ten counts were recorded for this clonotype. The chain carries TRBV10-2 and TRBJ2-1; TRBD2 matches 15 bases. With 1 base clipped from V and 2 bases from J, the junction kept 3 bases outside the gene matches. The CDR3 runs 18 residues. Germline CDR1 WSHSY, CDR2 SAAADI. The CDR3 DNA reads TGCGCCAGCAGTGAGTTAGGGACTAGCGGGGGGACCTACAATGAGCAGTTCTTC. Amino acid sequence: CASSELGTSGGTYNEQFF.

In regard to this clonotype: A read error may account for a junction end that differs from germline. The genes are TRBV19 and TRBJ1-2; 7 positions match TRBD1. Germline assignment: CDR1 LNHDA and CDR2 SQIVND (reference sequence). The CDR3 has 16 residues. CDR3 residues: CASSISPGQVGYGYTF. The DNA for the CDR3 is TGTGCCAGCAGTATCAGCCCCGGACAGGTGGGCTATGGCTACACCTTC.

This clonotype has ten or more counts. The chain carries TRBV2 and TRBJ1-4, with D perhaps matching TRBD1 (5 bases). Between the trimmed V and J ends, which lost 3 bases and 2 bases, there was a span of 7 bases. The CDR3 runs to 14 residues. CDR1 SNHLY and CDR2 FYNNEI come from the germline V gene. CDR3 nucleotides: TGTGCCAGCAGTGAGACAGCTACTAATGAAAAACTGTTTTTT. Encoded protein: CASSETATNEKLFF.

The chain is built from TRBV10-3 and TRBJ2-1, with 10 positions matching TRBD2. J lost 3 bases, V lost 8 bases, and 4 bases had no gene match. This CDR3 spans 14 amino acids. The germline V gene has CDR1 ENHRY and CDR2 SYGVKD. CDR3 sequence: CAISGTSDYNEQFF. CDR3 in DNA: TGTGCCATCTCTGGGACTAGCGACTACAATGAGCAGTTCTTC.

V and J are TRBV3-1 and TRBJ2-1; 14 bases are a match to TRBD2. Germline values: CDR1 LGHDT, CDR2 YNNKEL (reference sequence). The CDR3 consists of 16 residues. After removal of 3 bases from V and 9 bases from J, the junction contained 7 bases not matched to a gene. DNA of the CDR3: TGTGCCAGCAGCCATAGACTAGCGGGGGGGCACGGTGAGCAGTTCTTC. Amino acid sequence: CASSHRLAGGHGEQFF.

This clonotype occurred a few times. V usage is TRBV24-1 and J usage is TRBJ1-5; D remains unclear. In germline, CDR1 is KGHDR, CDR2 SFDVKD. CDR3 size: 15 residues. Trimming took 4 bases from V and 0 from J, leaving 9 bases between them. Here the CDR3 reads CATSDAETSNQPQHF. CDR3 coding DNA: TGTGCCACCAGTGACGCAGAGACTAGCAATCAGCCCCAGCATTTT.

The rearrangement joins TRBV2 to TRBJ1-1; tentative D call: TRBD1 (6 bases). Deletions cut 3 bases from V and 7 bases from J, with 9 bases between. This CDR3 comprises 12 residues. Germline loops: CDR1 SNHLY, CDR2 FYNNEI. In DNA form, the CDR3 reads TGTGCCAGCAGTGACTGGACAGTTGAAGCTTTCTTT. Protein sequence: CASSDWTVEAFF.

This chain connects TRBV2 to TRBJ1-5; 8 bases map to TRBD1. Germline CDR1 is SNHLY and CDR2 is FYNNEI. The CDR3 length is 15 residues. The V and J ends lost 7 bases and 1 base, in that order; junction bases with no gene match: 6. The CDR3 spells CASNDRGLSNQPQHF. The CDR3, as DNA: TGTGCCAGCAATGACAGGGGACTAAGCAATCAGCCCCAGCATTTT.

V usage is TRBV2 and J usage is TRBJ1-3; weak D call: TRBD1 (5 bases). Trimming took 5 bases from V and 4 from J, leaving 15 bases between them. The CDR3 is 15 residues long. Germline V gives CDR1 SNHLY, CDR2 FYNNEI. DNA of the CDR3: TGTGCCAGCAGTCGCGGGACTACATCCGGAAACACCATATATTTT. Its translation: CASSRGTTSGNTIYF.

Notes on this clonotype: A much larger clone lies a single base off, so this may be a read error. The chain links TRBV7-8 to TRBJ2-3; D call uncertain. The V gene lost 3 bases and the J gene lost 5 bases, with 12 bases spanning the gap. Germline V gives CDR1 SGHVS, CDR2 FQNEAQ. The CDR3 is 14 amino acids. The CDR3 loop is CASSLWVAGDTQYF. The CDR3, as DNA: TGTGCCAGCAGCTTGTGGGTAGCCGGAGATACGCAGTATTTT. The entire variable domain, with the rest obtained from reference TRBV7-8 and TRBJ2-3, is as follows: GAGVSQSPRYKVAKRGQDVALRCDPISGHVSLFWYQQALGQGPEFLTYFQNEAQLDKSGLPSDRFFAERPEGSVSTLKIQRTQQEDSAVYLCASSLWVAGDTQYFGPGTRLTVL.